The clone carrying this TCR beta chain has more than one count but fewer than ten. Its antigen is unidentified. CDR3 length: 12 amino acids. Between the trimmed V and J ends, which lost 5 bases and 8 bases, there was a span of 11 bases. CDR1 MNHEY and CDR2 SVGEGT come from the germline V gene. Every sample yielded at least 6 million isolated PBMCs. The second PCR ran about 6 to 11 cycles with a sample-barcoded 5' primer and J-beta primers. A template-switch adaptor with 12 random nucleotides tagged each cDNA molecule. TCRdb reanalysed the 5' RACE reads using MiXCR and keeps one entry per CDR3 protein. The table records roughly 1,500,000 distinct CDR3 sequences, almost 35% of them present only once. These data are taken from a study of blood T cells in healthy people across ages. Study summary: Every two T cells gave about one barcoded beta molecule via template switching. Study outcomes and limitations: Versus aged donors, long-lived donors had higher diversity and more naive CD4+ cells.

The sequenced sample was blood. This TCR derives from a woman aged 30 to 39 in good health. The genes are TRBV6-2 or TRBV6-3 and TRBJ2-3; D is unclear. CDR3 nucleotides: TGTGCCAGCAGTGACGACCGCATTACGCAGTATTTT. This translates into CASSDDRITQYF.